This T cell receptor beta chain was captured by sequencing in a study of blood T cells in healthy people across ages. The study, taken as a whole, reports: The fall in TCR beta diversity per million T cells was roughly linear with age. There was no known CMV status for donors, so expanded clonotype changes were possibly confounded.

As for this clonotype: As yet, its antigen is unknown.

Using a J-beta primer mix together with a sample-barcoded 5' primer, a second PCR was run for roughly 7 to 12 cycles. The template-switch adaptor was a 5' adaptor with 12 random nucleotides. It tagged each cDNA molecule. A single record per CDR3 protein comes from TCRdb applying MiXCR to the 5' RACE reads. The sample includes 1.5 million to 1.8 million distinct CDR3 sequences, about 42% seen only once; the top ten take around 4%. Germline V lookup: CDR1 GTSNPN, CDR2 SVGIG (reference sequence). V lost 4 bases to trimming and J lost 5 bases, with 9 bases between them. This CDR3 comprises 12 residues. This TCR came from a woman aged 18-29 years in good health. This sequence joins TRBV30 and TRBJ1-5; no definite D call. Sequenced input: blood. The CDR3 spells CAWNRGDQPQHF. CDR3 coding DNA: TGTGCCTGGAACCGGGGAGATCAGCCCCAGCATTTT. Full variable domain (rest looked up from reference TRBV30 and TRBJ1-5): SQTIHQWPATLVQPVGSPLSLECTVEGTSNPNLYWYRQAAGRGLQLLFYSVGIGQISSEVPQNLSASRPQDRQFILSSKKLLLSDSGFYLCAWNRGDQPQHFGDGTRLSIL.